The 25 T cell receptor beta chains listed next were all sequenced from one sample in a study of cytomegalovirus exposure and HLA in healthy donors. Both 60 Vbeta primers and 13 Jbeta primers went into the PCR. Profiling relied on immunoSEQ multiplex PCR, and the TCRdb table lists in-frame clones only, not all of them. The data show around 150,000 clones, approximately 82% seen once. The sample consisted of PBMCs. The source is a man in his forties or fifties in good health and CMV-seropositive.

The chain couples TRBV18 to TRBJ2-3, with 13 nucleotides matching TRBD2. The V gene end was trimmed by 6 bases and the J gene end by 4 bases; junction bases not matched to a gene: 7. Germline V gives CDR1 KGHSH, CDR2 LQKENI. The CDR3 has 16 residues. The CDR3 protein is CASSLGLAGNSDTQYF. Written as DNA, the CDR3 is TGTGCCAGCTCGTTGGGACTAGCGGGAAATTCAGATACGCAGTATTTT.

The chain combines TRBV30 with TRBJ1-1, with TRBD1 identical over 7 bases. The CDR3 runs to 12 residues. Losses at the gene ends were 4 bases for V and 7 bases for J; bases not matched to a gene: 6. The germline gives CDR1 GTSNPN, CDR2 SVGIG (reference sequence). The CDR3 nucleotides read TGTGCCTGGAACCACCAGGGGGGTGAAGCTTTCTTT. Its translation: CAWNHQGGEAFF. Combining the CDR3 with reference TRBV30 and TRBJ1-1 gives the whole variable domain SQTIHQWPATLVQPVGSPLSLECTVEGTSNPNLYWYRQAAGRGLQLLFYSVGIGQISSEVPQNLSASRPQDRQFILSSKKLLLSDSGFYLCAWNHQGGEAFFGQGTRLTVV.

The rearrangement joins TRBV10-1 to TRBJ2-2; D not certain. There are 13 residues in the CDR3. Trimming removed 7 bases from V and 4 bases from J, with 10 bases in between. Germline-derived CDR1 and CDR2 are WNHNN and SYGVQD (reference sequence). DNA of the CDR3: TGCGCCAGCACCGGTGGTAGCACCGGGGAGCTGTTTTTT. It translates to CASTGGSTGELFF.

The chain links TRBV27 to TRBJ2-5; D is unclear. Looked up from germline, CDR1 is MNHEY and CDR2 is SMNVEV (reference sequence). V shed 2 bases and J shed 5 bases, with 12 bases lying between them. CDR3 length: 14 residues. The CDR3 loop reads CASSLRSFGETQYF. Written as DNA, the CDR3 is TGTGCCAGCAGTTTAAGGTCCTTCGGGGAGACCCAGTACTTC.

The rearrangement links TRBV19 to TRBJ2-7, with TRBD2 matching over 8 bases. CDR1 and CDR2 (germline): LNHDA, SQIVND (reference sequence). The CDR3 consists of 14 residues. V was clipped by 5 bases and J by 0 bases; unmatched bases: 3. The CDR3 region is CASSRGGPSYEQYF. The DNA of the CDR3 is TGTGCCAGTAGTCGGGGGGGGCCCTCCTACGAGCAGTACTTC.

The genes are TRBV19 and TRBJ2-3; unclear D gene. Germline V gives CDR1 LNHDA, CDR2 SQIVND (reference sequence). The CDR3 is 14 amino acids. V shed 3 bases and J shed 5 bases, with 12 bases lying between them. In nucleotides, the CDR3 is TGTGCCAGTAGTATGGGTAGCTTGGGAGATACGCAGTATTTT. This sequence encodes CASSMGSLGDTQYF.

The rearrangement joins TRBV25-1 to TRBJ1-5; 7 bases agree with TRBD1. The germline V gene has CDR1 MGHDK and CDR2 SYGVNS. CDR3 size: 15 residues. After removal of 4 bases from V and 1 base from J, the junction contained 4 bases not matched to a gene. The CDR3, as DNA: TGTGCCAGCAGTGGACAGGGTCAAAGCAATCAGCCCCAGCATTTT. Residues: CASSGQGQSNQPQHF.

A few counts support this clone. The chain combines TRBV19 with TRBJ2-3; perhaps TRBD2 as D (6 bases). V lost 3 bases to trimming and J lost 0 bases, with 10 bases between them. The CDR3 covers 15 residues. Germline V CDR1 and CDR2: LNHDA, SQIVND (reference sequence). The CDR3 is CASSMASASTDTQYF. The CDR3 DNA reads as TGTGCCAGTAGTATGGCTAGCGCGAGCACAGATACGCAGTATTTT.

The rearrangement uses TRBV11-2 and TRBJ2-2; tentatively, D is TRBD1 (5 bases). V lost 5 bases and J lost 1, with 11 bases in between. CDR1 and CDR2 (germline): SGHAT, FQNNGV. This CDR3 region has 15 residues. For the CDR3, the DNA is TGTGCCAGCAGCGCCAACACAGGGAACACCGGGGAGCTGTTTTTT. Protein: CASSANTGNTGELFF.

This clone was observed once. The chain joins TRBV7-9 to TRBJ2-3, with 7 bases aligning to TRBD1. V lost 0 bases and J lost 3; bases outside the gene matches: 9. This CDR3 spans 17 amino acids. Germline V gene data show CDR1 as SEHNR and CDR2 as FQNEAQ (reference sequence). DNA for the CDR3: TGTGCCAGCAGCTTAGCCCCGACAGGGAGAGGTACAGATACGCAGTATTTT. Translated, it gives CASSLAPTGRGTDTQYF.

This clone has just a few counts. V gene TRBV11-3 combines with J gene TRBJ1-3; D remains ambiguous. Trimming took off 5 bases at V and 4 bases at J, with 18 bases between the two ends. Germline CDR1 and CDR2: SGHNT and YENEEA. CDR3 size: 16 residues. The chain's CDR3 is CASSARSFFLGNTIYF. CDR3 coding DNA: TGTGCCAGCAGCGCGCGATCCTTTTTTCTAGGAAACACCATATATTTT.

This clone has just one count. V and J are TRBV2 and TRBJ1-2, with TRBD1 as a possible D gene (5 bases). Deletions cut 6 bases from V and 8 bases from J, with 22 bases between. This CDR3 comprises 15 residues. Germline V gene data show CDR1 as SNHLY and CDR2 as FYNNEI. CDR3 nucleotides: TGTGCCAGCAGCCTGAAGACAGCTACTATTGAGGGCTACACCTTC. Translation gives CASSLKTATIEGYTF.

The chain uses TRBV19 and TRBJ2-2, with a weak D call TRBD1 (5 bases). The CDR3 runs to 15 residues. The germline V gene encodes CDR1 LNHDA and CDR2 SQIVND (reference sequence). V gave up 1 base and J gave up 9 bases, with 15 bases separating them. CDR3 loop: CASSIVTGVDRELFF. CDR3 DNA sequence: TGTGCCAGTAGTATAGTCACAGGAGTTGACCGGGAGCTGTTTTTT.

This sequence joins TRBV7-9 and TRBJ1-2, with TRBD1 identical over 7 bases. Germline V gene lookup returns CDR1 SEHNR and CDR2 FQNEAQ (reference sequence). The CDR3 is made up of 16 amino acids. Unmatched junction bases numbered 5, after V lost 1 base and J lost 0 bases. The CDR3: CASSLGGRGTNYGYTF. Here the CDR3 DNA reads TGTGCCAGCAGCTTAGGGGGCAGGGGGACTAACTATGGCTACACCTTC.

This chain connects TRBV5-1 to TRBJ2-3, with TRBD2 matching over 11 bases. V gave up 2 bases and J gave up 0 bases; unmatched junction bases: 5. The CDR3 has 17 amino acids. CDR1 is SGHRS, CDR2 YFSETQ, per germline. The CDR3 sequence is CASSFTSGSRSTDTQYF. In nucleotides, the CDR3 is TGCGCCAGCAGCTTCACTAGCGGGAGTCGTAGCACAGATACGCAGTATTTT.

The CDR3 nucleotides are TGTGCCAGGGGGGACAGGCAGGTGGGCGAGCAGTACGTC. This sequence encodes CARGDRQVGEQYV. This rearrangement joins TRBV5-8 to TRBJ2-7; 8 nucleotides align to TRBD1. There are 13 residues in the CDR3. Trimming took 8 bases from V and 6 from J; bases not matched to a gene: 10. Germline V gene data show CDR1 as SGHTS and CDR2 as YDEGEE.

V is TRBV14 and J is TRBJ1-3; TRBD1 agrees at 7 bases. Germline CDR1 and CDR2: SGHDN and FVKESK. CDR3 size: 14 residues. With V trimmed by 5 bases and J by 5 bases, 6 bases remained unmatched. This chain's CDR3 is CASSFTGDRNTIYF. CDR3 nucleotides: TGTGCCAGCAGCTTCACAGGGGACAGAAACACCATATATTTT.

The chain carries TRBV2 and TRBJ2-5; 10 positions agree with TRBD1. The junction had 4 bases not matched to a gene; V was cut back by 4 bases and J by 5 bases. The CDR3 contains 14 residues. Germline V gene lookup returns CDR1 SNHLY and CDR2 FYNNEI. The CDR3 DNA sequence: TGTGCCAGCAGTGGGGGACAGGGGATCGAGACCCAGTACTTC. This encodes CASSGGQGIETQYF.

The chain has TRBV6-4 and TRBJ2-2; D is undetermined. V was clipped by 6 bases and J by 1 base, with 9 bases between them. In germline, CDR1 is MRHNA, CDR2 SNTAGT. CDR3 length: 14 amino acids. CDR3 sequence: CASRSNRNTGELFF. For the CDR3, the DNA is TGTGCCAGCAGGAGTAACAGGAACACCGGGGAGCTGTTTTTT.

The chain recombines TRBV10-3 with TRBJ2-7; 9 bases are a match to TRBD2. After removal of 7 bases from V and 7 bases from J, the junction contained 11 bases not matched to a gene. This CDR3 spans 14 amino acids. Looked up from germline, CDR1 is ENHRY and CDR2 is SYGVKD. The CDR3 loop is CAINDPGLAEEQYF. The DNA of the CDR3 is TGTGCCATCAATGATCCGGGACTAGCTGAGGAGCAGTACTTC.

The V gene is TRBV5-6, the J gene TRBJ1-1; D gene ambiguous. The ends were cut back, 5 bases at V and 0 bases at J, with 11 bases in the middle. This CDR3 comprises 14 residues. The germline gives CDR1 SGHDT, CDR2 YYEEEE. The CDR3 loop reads CASSRGGLNTEAFF. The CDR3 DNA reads TGTGCCAGCAGTCGGGGAGGGCTGAACACTGAAGCTTTCTTT.

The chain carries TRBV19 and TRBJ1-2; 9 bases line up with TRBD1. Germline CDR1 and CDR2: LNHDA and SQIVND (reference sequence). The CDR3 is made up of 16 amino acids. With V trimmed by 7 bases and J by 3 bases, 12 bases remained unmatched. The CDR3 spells CASTVGQGEGHYGYTF. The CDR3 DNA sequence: TGTGCCAGTACCGTGGGACAGGGCGAGGGGCACTATGGCTACACCTTC.

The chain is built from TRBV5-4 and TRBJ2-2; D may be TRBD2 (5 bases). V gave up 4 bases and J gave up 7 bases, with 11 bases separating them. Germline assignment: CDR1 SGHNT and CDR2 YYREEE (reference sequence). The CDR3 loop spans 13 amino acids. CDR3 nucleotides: TGTGCCAGCAGCGCCTCGGGAATCGGGGAGCTGTTTTTT. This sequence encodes CASSASGIGELFF.

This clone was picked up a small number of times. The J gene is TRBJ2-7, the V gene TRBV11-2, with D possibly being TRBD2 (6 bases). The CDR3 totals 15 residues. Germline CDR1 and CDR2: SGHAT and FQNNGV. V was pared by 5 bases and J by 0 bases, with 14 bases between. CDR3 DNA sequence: TGTGCCAGCAGCCTTAGAGGAGGGAGCTCCTACGAGCAGTACGTC. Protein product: CASSLRGGSSYEQYV.

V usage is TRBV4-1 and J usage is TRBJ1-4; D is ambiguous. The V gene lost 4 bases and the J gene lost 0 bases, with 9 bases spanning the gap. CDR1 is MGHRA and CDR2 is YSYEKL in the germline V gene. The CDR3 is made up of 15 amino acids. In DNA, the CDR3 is TGCGCCAGCAGCCGAGTAACCACAACTAATGAAAAACTGTTTTTT. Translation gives CASSRVTTTNEKLFF.